The clone carrying this T cell receptor beta chain was recorded at least ten times. Its antigen is still unknown. This sample is part of a study of spatial heterogeneity in lung cancer. Turning to the study itself: Matched bulk RNA-seq yielded a T cell module score, and TCR transcript counts in tumor regions correlated strongly with that score.

Time point described: sample taken at primary tumor resection. The sequenced material consisted of unsorted whole RNA from tumor, nontumor lung or frozen PBMC. Study-wide results and caveats: Coverage estimated for tumor T cells reached 5.5% to 9% for alpha chains and approximately 12% for beta chains. Counts of expanded alpha and beta TCRs within tumors tracked the tumor nonsynonymous mutation count.

CDR1 and CDR2 from the germline V gene are SGHTA and FQGNSA. Trimming shortened V by 3 bases and J by 0 bases, and 3 bases separated the two germline ends. The CDR3 length is 14 residues. Each TCR cDNA molecule carried a unique molecular identifier. Each CDR3 protein gets one entry after TCRdb re-called the 5' RACE reads with MiXCR. The table lists 15,000 or so distinct CDR3 sequences, around 6.6% of them singletons. This chain connects TRBV7-2 to TRBJ2-6; D is undetermined. This receptor was obtained from a male donor with early-stage non-small cell lung cancer. Specimen: lung tumor tissue, collected at surgery. The chain's CDR3 is CASSLGSGANVLTF. The CDR3 nucleotides read TGTGCCAGCAGCTTGGGCTCTGGGGCCAACGTCCTGACTTTC.